This TCR beta chain was identified during a study of regulatory dendritic cells for organ transplantation. Sequencing used immunoSEQ multiplex PCR; TCRdb keeps in-frame clones, though not all of them. Of 25,000 to 35,000 clones in the sample, roughly 80% were seen once. Study results and limitations: Naive CD4+ and CD8+ repertoires were highly diverse; memory CD8+ was most oligoclonal. Memory CD8+ clonal expansion seemed more limited with regulatory than mature dendritic cells. Alloreactive memory CD8+ T cell pools varied considerably between individuals.

Of note for this clone: Its antigen remains unknown.

Memory T cells were CD45RO+, naive were CD45RA+, sorted by FACS. This TCR derives from a human donor in good health. Specimen: naive CD4+ T cells from blood. The subset was: CD45RA+ naive T cells.

The CDR3 sequence: CASSFYRDSSNQPQHF. DNA for the CDR3: TGTGCCAGCAGCTTCTACCGGGACAGTAGCAATCAGCCCCAGCATTTT. The chain joins TRBV7-8 to TRBJ1-5; 7 bases fit TRBD1. Germline V gene data show CDR1 as SGHVS and CDR2 as FQNEAQ. With 3 bases clipped from V and 0 bases from J, the junction kept 5 bases outside the gene matches. CDR3 length: 16 residues.